This T cell receptor (beta chain) was found in a study of control samples from healthy donors and cancer patients. Details on this clone: The junction departs from the called germline gene at one end, perhaps through a read error.

CDR3 length: 10 amino acids. Germline-derived CDR1 and CDR2 are SQVTM and ANQGSEA. Some clones are missing from TCRdb's copy, which holds only in-frame ones; the method was immunoSEQ multiplex PCR. The table shows 150,000 to 200,000 clones, with 88% occurring only once. The sequence was obtained from a woman in her 30s in good health. Sequenced input: blood. V usage is TRBV29-1 and J usage is TRBJ1-2; a possible D gene is TRBD1 (6 bases). CDR3 protein: CSVDLGGPHF. CDR3 DNA: TGCAGCGTTGATCTTGGGGGCCCTCACTTC.